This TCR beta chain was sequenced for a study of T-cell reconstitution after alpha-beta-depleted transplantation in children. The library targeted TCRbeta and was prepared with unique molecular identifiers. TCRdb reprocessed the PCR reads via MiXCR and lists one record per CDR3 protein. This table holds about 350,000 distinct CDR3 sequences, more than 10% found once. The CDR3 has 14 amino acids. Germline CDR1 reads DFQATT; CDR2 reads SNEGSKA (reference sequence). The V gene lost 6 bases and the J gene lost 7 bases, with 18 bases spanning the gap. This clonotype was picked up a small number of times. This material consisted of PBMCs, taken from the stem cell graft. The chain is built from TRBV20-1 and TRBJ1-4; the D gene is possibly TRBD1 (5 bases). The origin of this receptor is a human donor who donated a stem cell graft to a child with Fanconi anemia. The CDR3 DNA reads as TGCAGTGCAGAACAGGTGTCGGGGAGTGAAAAACTGTTTTTT. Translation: CSAEQVSGSEKLFF.